Shown below are 10 T cell receptor beta chains from a single sample sequenced in a study of OX40 agonist ivuxolimab in advanced cancers. TCRdb's copy holds only in-frame clones and misses some; the assay was immunoSEQ multiplex PCR. The data show 70,000 to 85,000 clones, approximately 92% seen once. The specimen comprised CD4+ or CD8+ T cells sorted from blood, sampled in a trial of the OX40 agonist ivuxolimab. The receptors were sampled from an adult with an advanced solid tumor such as melanoma, head and neck, liver or kidney cancer.

This sequence joins TRBV7-6 and TRBJ2-6; D call uncertain. The V gene lost 8 bases and the J gene lost 0 bases, with 8 bases spanning the gap. The CDR3 contains 14 residues. CDR1 and CDR2 from the germline V gene are SGHVS and FNYEAQ. The CDR3 DNA follows: TGTGCCAGCGGGGTTTACTCTGGGGCCAACGTCCTGACTTTC. Its protein product is CASGVYSGANVLTF.

This clone appeared a single time. The chain couples TRBV9 to TRBJ2-1; 9 nucleotides match TRBD1. This CDR3 is 15 amino acids long. The germline V gene encodes CDR1 SGDLS and CDR2 YYNGEE. The ends lost 2 bases at V and 4 bases at J; junction bases unmatched: 4. This chain's CDR3 is CASSVRDRAYNEQFF. The CDR3 nucleotides read TGTGCCAGCAGCGTCCGGGACAGGGCATACAATGAGCAGTTCTTC. Together with reference TRBV9 and TRBJ2-1, the CDR3 gives the full variable domain: DSGVTQTPKHLITATGQRVTLRCSPRSGDLSVYWYQQSLDQGLQFLIQYYNGEERAKGNILERFSAQQFPDLHSELNLSSLELGDSALYFCASSVRDRAYNEQFFGPGTRLTVL.

V and J are TRBV6-6 and TRBJ2-1; unclear D gene. V shed 6 bases and J shed 7 bases, with 16 bases lying between them. The CDR3 is 14 amino acids. Germline V CDR1 and CDR2: MNHNY, SVGAGI (reference sequence). The DNA for the CDR3 is TGTGCCAGCAGACCAGGCGTATGGTTGAATGAGCAGTTCTTC. Amino acid sequence: CASRPGVWLNEQFF.

The chain has TRBV2 and TRBJ1-3; D might be TRBD1 (6 bases). The CDR3 consists of 15 residues. CDR1 SNHLY and CDR2 FYNNEI come from the germline V gene. Trimming pared 6 bases from V and 7 bases from J, leaving 19 bases between. The CDR3 nucleotides are TGTGCCAGCAGGGAAAACAGGGAATGGTGGAACACCATATATTTT. Its translation is CASRENREWWNTIYF.

The gene calls are TRBV27 and TRBJ2-5; 7 nucleotides match TRBD2. The trim removed 4 bases at V and 6 bases at J, leaving 14 bases unmatched. The germline CDR1 and CDR2 sequences are MNHEY and SMNVEV (reference sequence). The CDR3 is made up of 16 amino acids. As DNA, the CDR3 is TGTGCCAGCAGTTCAGAGGTGGCGGGAGATGGGAAGACCCAGTACTTC. Its translation: CASSSEVAGDGKTQYF.

This chain connects TRBV5-1 to TRBJ2-7, with 8 bases aligning to TRBD1. The CDR3 has 14 amino acids. With 5 bases clipped from V and 3 bases from J, the junction kept 7 bases outside the gene matches. Germline CDR1 reads SGHRS; CDR2 reads YFSETQ. The CDR3 sequence: CASRERTGRYEQYF. The CDR3 DNA is TGCGCCAGCAGGGAGAGGACAGGGCGCTACGAGCAGTACTTC.

This CDR3 reads CASRVTHSPLHF. The CDR3 nucleotides read TGTGCCAGCCGCGTCACACATTCACCCCTCCACTTT. The genes are TRBV28 and TRBJ1-6; the D is unclear. The V gene's germline CDR1 is MDHEN and CDR2 SYDVKM. The germline V and J ends were trimmed by 8 bases and 8 bases, with 10 bases remaining between them. This CDR3 spans 12 amino acids. Supplemented by reference TRBV28 and TRBJ1-6, the full variable domain reads DVKVTQSSRYLVKRTGEKVFLECVQDMDHENMFWYRQDPGLGLRLIYFSYDVKMKEKGDIPEGYSVSREKKERFSLILESASTNQTSMYLCASRVTHSPLHFGNGTRLTVT.

This rearrangement joins TRBV13 to TRBJ2-3; D gene uncertain. Germline loops: CDR1 PRHDT, CDR2 FYEKMQ (reference sequence). Trimming removed 6 bases from V and 4 bases from J, with 11 bases in between. The CDR3 runs 13 residues. CDR3 region: CASSQRDPDTQYF. The CDR3 nucleotides read TGTGCCAGCAGTCAAAGAGATCCAGATACGCAGTATTTT.

The chain links TRBV20-1 to TRBJ2-1; 7 bases are shared with TRBD1. Germline CDR1 DFQATT, CDR2 SNEGSKA (reference sequence). The CDR3 is 10 amino acids. The CDR3 DNA reads TGCAGGGCCCAGGGGGATGAGCAGTTCTTC. Translation gives CRAQGDEQFF.

As concerns this clone: The junction does not match germline at one end; this may be a read error. The gene calls are TRBV14 and TRBJ2-1; possibly TRBD1 for D (5 bases). The CDR3 length is 15 residues. Germline lookup yields CDR1 SGHDN and CDR2 FVKESK. The CDR3 reads CASSPDFKGAMKKIF. The CDR3 region has the DNA TGTGCCAGCAGCCCTGATTTTAAAGGGGCCATGAAGAAGATCTTC.